This TCR beta chain stems from a study of long-term antiretroviral therapy in people with HIV. Study overall: By about a decade, the earliest samples predate the 2015 immediate-ART recommendation. Regarding the study as a whole: When set beside controls, HIV repertoires had CDR3 length ranges that were narrower.

Turning to this clone: Its specificity is not known.

CDR1 is MGHDK and CDR2 is SYGVNS in the germline V gene. This CDR3 has 16 residues. V was pared by 4 bases and J by 1 base, with 16 bases between. Samples were assayed with immunoSEQ v3.0 at survey level. Here immunoSEQ multiplex PCR was the method, and the copy in TCRdb shows in-frame clones only, minus some. The top ten hold less than 3.5% of the sample, which has over 40,000 clones, roughly 96% seen once. HIV-positive participants were all treated in the United States. Sequences were derived from unsorted PBMCs, sampled 3.7 years after starting antiretroviral therapy. J is TRBJ1-2 and V is TRBV25-1; D possibly corresponds to TRBD1 (6 bases). The TCR comes from a woman between 45 and 65 years old with HIV. The CDR3 DNA reads TGTGCCAGCAGTGGGGGGGGGCGCCATGGTAACTATGGCTACACCTTC. Its translation: CASSGGGRHGNYGYTF.